This T cell receptor beta chain was identified during a study of control samples from healthy donors and cancer patients (dated by TCRdb to 2020 to 2021). Receptors were amplified or captured by the immunoSEQ multiplex PCR assay. This immuneACCESS table, as held by TCRdb, lists in-frame sequences with V and J called but not all clones. Of the missing ones, under half trace to an unresolved V gene in checked studies; the others have no known cause. This sample comprises 95,000 to 150,000 clones, approximately 90% of them detected only once. 6.5% to 9% of the sample is in the top ten clones. As for this clone: Its antigen is unknown. Base qualities are not recorded, but no much larger clone differs from it by a single base.

There are 16 amino acids in the CDR3, from cysteine to phenylalanine inclusive. The kept DNA is CDR3 alone, 48 bases in frame from the first base. After removal of 3 bases from V and 4 bases from J, the junction retains 7 bases not matched to a gene. Taken from the germline V gene (reference sequence), the CDR1 and CDR2 loops are SEHNR and FQNEAQ. The sequence was obtained from a woman under 30 in good health. The V and J genes are TRBV7-9 and TRBJ2-1, with 9 bases aligning to TRBD1. The sample consisted of blood. The CDR3 is CASSFFGGQGYNEQFF. The DNA sequence follows: TGTGCCAGCAGCTTCTTCGGGGGACAGGGATACAATGAGCAGTTCTTC.